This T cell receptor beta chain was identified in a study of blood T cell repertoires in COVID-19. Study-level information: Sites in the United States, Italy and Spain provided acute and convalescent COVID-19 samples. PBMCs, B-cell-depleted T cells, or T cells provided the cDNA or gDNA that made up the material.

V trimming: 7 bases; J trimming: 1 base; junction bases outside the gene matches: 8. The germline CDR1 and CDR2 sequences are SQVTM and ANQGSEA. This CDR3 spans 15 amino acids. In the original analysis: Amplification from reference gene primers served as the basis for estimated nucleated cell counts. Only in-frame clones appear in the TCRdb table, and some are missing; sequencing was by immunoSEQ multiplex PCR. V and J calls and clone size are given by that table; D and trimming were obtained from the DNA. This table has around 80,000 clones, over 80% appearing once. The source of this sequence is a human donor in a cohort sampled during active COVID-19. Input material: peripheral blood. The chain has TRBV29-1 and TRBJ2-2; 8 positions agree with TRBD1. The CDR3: CSARPGGGNTGELFF. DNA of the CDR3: TGCAGCGCCCGACCAGGGGGCGGGAACACCGGGGAGCTGTTTTTT.